These 15 T cell receptor beta chains originate from one sample sequenced in a study of shared clonotypes between healthy human individuals. Assay: immunoSEQ multiplex PCR; the TCRdb copy retains only in-frame clones and omits some. This table has hundreds of thousands of clones, 55% to 85% appearing once. The sample comprised memory CD4+ T cells sorted from blood. Stated subset: CD45RA-negative fraction. The receptors come from a woman aged 30 to 39 in good health.

The chain is built from TRBV4-1 and TRBJ2-1; D is possibly TRBD1 (7 bases). Per germline, CDR1 MGHRA and CDR2 YSYEKL. CDR3 length: 17 residues. V was clipped by 3 bases and J by 4 bases, with 19 bases between them. The CDR3 loop reads CASSQYPRGAIYNEQFF. The CDR3 DNA is TGCGCCAGCAGCCAGTACCCCAGGGGGGCTATTTACAATGAGCAGTTCTTC.

This chain uses TRBV27 with TRBJ1-1, with 10 bases matching TRBD1. Germline CDR1 is MNHEY and CDR2 is SMNVEV (reference sequence). The CDR3 length is 16 residues. Trimming at V came to 5 bases and at J to 8 bases, leaving 14 bases not matched to a gene. The CDR3 here is CASSPGTGAASGEAFF. The CDR3 nucleotides read TGTGCCAGCAGTCCCGGGACAGGGGCGGCCTCGGGGGAAGCTTTCTTT.

This chain connects TRBV5-1 to TRBJ2-7; 11 bases match TRBD1. The junction had 8 bases not matched to a gene; V was cut back by 3 bases and J by 6 bases. The CDR3 is made up of 15 amino acids. The germline V gene encodes CDR1 SGHRS and CDR2 YFSETQ. The CDR3 region has the DNA TGCGCCAGCAGCTCAGCTCCGGGACAGGGGGGCGAGCAGTACTTC. Amino acid sequence: CASSSAPGQGGEQYF. The entire variable domain, with the rest obtained from reference TRBV5-1 and TRBJ2-7, is as follows: KAGVTQTPRYLIKTRGQQVTLSCSPISGHRSVSWYQQTPGQGLQFLFEYFSETQRNKGNFPGRFSGRQFSNSRSEMNVSTLELGDSALYLCASSSAPGQGGEQYFGPGTRLTVT.

The V gene is TRBV11-2, the J gene TRBJ1-3, with D unclear. CDR1 is SGHAT and CDR2 is FQNNGV in the germline V gene. V lost 2 bases, J lost 5 bases, and 10 bases lay in between. This CDR3 region has 14 residues. DNA of the CDR3: TGTGCCAGCAGCTTAATTAGGGTTCGAAACACCATATATTTT. Its translation: CASSLIRVRNTIYF.

The chain links TRBV29-1 to TRBJ1-4; no clear D. Germline assignment: CDR1 SQVTM and CDR2 ANQGSEA. V was trimmed by 6 bases and J by 5 bases, leaving 13 bases between them. The CDR3 is 13 residues long. The CDR3 sequence: CSVGPRLNEKLFF. DNA for the CDR3: TGCAGCGTGGGCCCCAGGCTAAATGAAAAACTGTTTTTT.

This sequence joins TRBV30 and TRBJ2-2; tentatively, D is TRBD2 (5 bases). Germline V gene lookup returns CDR1 GTSNPN and CDR2 SVGIG (reference sequence). The CDR3 totals 13 residues. The germline V and J ends were trimmed by 8 bases and 5 bases, with 15 bases remaining between them. The chain's CDR3 is CARDSAGTGELFF. Written as DNA, the CDR3 is TGTGCCCGGGATTCCGCCGGGACCGGGGAGCTGTTTTTT. Complete variable domain (other parts from reference TRBV30 and TRBJ2-2): SQTIHQWPATLVQPVGSPLSLECTVEGTSNPNLYWYRQAAGRGLQLLFYSVGIGQISSEVPQNLSASRPQDRQFILSSKKLLLSDSGFYLCARDSAGTGELFFGEGSRLTVL.

There are a few counts of this clone. The sample has other DNA sequences that encode this CDR3 too. The CDR3 DNA follows: TGTGCCAGCAGCCTTACAGGGAGTTCTAACTATGGCTACACCTTC. Translated: CASSLTGSSNYGYTF. The V and J genes are TRBV28 and TRBJ1-2, with D tentatively TRBD1 (6 bases). The CDR3 loop spans 15 amino acids. Germline V gene data show CDR1 as MDHEN and CDR2 as SYDVKM. V lost 6 bases, J lost 0 bases, and 14 bases lay in between.

This clone was recorded a few times. This chain links TRBV18 with TRBJ2-7; 7 bases fit TRBD1. Germline V gives CDR1 KGHSH, CDR2 LQKENI. Unmatched junction bases numbered 3, after V lost 1 base and J lost 3 bases. This CDR3 is 14 amino acids long. The CDR3 bases are TGTGCCAGCTCACCACGAAGGGACAGCTACGAGCAGTACTTC. Amino acids: CASSPRRDSYEQYF.

The gene calls are TRBV13 and TRBJ2-2; D is possibly TRBD1 (5 bases). Germline CDR1 and CDR2: PRHDT and FYEKMQ (reference sequence). The CDR3 sequence is 16 residues long. Trimming left V 6 bases short and J 9 bases short, with 23 bases between. CDR3 loop: CASRQSGIGVRRELFF. CDR3 coding DNA: TGTGCCAGCAGACAATCAGGGATTGGCGTAAGGAGGGAGCTGTTTTTT.

This clone was seen once. The J gene is TRBJ2-7, the V gene TRBV19, with 8 bases identical to TRBD2. The CDR3 sequence is 15 residues long. Germline V gene sequence: CDR1 LNHDA, CDR2 SQIVND (reference sequence). J gave up 4 bases and V 2 bases, and 7 bases lay outside the gene matches. CDR3 nucleotide sequence: TGTGCCAGTAGTATATTAAGCGGGAGTACGTACGAGCAGTACTTC. Its protein product is CASSILSGSTYEQYF.

Turning to this clone: The sample holds other DNA sequences that translate to the same CDR3. The chain carries TRBV7-2 and TRBJ2-1, with unresolved D. The CDR3 length is 15 residues. The germline V gene has CDR1 SGHTA and CDR2 FQGNSA. Trimming cost V 6 bases and J 0 bases, with 12 bases left between them. CDR3 residues: CASSLTALSYNEQFF. DNA of the CDR3: TGTGCCAGCAGTTTGACTGCTCTCTCCTACAATGAGCAGTTCTTC.

J is TRBJ2-1 and V is TRBV5-1, with 8 bases fitting TRBD1. The CDR3 has 14 amino acids. Trimming removed 4 bases from V and 8 bases from J; junction bases left unmatched: 8. Germline-derived CDR1 and CDR2 are SGHRS and YFSETQ. Here the CDR3 reads CASSTGQEFDEQFF. The CDR3 DNA follows: TGCGCCAGCAGCACGGGACAGGAATTCGATGAGCAGTTCTTC.

The chain is built from TRBV30 and TRBJ2-5; D call uncertain. Between the trimmed V and J ends, which lost 8 bases and 5 bases, there was a span of 15 bases. Germline CDR1 reads GTSNPN; CDR2 reads SVGIG (reference sequence). The CDR3 sequence is 12 residues long. The CDR3 here is CAGRLALETQYF. The CDR3 region has the DNA TGTGCCGGACGGCTCGCCTTGGAGACCCAGTACTTC.

The chain has TRBV28 and TRBJ2-2, with 8 bases aligning to TRBD2. Trimming cost V 5 bases and J 6 bases; bases outside gene matches: 5. Per germline, CDR1 MDHEN and CDR2 SYDVKM. The CDR3 length is 14 residues. Here the CDR3 DNA reads TGTGCCAGCAGTACAGCGGGGGAACCCGGGGAGCTGTTTTTT. It is translated as CASSTAGEPGELFF.

The chain couples TRBV2 to TRBJ2-5, with a weak D call TRBD2 (6 bases). Trimming stripped 6 bases from V and 5 bases from J, with 13 bases between. The CDR3 totals 13 residues. In germline, CDR1 is SNHLY, CDR2 FYNNEI. Here the CDR3 DNA reads TGTGCCAGCAGCCGCGCGGGAATTGAGACCCAGTACTTC. Its translation: CASSRAGIETQYF.